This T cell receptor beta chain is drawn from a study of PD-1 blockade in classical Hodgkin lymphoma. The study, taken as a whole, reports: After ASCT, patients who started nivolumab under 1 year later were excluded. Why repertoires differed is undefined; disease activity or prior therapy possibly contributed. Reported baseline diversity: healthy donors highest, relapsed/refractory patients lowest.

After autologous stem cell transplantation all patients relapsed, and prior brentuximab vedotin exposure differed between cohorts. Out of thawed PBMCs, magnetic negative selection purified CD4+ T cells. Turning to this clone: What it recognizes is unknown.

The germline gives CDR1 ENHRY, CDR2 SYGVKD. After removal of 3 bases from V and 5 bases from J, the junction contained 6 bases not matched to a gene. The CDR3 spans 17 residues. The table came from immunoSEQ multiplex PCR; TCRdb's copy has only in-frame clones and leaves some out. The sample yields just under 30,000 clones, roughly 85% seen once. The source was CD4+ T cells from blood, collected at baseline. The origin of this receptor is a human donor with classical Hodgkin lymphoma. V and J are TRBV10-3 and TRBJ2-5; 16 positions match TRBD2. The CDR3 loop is CAISDGTSGRALETQYF. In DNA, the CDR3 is TGTGCCATCAGTGACGGGACTAGCGGGAGGGCCCTTGAGACCCAGTACTTC.